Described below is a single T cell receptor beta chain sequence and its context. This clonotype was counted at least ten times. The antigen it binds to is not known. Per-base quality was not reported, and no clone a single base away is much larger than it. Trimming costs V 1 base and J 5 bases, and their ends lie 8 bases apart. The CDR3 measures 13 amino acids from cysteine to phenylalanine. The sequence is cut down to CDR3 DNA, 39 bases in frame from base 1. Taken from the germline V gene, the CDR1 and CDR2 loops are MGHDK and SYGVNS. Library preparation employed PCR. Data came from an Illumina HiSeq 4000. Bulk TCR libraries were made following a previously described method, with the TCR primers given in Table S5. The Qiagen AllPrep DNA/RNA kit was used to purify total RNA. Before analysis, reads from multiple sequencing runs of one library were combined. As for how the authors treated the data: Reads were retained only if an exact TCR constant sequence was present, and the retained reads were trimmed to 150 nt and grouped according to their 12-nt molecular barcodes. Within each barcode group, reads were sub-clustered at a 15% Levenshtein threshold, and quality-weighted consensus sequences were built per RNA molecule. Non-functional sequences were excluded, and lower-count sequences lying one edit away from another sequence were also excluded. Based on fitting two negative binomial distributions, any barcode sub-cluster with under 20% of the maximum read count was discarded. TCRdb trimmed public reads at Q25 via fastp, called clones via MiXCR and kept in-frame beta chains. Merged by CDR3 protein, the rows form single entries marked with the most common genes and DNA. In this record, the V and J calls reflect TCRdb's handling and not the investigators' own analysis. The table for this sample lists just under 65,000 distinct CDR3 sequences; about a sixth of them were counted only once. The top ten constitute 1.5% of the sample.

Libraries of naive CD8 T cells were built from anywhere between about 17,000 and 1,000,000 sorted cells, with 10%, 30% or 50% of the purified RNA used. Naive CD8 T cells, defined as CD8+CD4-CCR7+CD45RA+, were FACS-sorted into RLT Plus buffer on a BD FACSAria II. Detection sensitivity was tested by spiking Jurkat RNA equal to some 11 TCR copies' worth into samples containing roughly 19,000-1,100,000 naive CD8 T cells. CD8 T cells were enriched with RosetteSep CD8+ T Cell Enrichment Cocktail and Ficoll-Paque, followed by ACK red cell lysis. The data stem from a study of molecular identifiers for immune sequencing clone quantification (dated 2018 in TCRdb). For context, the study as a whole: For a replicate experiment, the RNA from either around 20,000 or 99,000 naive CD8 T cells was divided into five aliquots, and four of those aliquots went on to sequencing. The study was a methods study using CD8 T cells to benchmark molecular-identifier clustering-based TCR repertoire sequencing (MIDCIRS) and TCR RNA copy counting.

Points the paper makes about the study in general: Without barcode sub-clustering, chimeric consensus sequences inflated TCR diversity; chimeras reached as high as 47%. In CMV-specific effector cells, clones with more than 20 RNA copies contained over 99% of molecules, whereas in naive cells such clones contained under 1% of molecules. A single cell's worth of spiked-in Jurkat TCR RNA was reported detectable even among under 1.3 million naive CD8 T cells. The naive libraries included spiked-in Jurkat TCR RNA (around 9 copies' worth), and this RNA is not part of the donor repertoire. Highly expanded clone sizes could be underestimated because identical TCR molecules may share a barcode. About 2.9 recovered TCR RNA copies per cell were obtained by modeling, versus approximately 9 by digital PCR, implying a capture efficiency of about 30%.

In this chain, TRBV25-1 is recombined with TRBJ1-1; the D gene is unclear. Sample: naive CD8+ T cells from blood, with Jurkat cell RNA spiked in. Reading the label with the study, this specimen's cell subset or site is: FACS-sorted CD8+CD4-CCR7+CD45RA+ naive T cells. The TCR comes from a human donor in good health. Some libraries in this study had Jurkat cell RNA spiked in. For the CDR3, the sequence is CASSELGGTEAFF. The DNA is TGTGCCAGCAGTGAATTAGGTGGGACTGAAGCTTTCTTT.